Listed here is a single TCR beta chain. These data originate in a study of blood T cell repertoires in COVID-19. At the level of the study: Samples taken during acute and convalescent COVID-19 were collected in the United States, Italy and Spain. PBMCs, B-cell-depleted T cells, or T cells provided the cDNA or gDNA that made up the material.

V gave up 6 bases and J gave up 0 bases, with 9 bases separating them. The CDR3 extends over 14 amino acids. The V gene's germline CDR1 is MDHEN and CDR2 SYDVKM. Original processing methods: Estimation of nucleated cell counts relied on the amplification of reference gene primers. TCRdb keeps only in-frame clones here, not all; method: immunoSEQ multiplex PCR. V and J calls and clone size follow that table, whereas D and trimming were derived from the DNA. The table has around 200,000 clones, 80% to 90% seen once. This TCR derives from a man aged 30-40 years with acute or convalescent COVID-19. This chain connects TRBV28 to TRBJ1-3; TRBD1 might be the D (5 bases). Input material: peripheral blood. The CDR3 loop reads CASRDSTSGNTIYF. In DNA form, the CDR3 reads TGTGCCAGCAGAGACAGTACCTCTGGAAACACCATATATTTT.